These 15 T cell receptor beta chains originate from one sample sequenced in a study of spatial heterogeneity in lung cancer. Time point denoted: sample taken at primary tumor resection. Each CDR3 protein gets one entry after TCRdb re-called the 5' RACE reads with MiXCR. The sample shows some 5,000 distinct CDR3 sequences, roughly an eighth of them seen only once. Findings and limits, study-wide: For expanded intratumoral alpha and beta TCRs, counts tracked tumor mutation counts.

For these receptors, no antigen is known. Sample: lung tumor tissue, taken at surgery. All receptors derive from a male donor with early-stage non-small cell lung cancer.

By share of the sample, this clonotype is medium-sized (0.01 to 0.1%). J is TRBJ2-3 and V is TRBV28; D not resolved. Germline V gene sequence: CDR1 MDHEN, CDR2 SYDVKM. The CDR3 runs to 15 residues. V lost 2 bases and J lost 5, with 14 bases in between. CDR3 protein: CASSLQVKMGDTQYF. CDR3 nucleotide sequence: TGTGCCAGCAGTTTACAGGTCAAAATGGGAGATACGCAGTATTTT.

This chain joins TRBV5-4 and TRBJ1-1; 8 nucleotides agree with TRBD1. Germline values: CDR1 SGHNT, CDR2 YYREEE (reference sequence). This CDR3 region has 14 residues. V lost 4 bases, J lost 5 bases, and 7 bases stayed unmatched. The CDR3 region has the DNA TGTGCCAGCAGCCCTAGACAGGGGCGGACTGAAGCTTTCTTT. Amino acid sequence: CASSPRQGRTEAFF.

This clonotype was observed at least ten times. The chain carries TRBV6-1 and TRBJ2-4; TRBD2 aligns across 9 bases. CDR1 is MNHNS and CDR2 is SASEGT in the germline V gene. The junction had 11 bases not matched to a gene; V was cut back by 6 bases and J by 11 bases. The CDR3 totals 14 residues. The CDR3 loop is CASSAVLAGMFQYF. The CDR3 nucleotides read TGTGCCAGCAGCGCGGTCCTAGCGGGAATGTTTCAGTACTTC.

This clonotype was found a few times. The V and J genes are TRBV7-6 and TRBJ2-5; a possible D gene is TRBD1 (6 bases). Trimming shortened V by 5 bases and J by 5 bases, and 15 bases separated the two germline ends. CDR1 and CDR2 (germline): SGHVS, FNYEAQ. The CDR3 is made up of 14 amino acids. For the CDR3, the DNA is TGTGCCAGCAGCGCCACCACAGGGCGGGAGACCCAGTACTTC. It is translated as CASSATTGRETQYF.

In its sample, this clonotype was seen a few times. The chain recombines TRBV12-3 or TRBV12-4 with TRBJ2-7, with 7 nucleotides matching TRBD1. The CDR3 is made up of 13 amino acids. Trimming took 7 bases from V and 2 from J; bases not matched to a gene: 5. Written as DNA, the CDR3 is TGTGCCAGCACAGCTGGGACAGCCTACGAGCAGTACTTC. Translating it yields CASTAGTAYEQYF.

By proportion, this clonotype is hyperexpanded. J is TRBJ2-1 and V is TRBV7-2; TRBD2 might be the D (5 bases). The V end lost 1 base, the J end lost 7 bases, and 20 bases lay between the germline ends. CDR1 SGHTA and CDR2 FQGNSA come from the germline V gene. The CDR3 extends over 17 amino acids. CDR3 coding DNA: TGTGCCAGCAGCTTAGAACCCTCCCTAGCAGGTGAGAATGAGCAGTTCTTC. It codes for CASSLEPSLAGENEQFF.

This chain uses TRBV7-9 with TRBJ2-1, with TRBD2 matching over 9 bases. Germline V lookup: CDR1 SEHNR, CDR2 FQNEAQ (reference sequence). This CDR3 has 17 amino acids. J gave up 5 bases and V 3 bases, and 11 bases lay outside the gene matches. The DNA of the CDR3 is TGTGCCAGCAGCTTCCGGGAAGCGGGAGGATCTGACAATGAGCAGTTCTTC. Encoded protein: CASSFREAGGSDNEQFF. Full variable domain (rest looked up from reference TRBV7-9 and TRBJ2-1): DTGVSQNPRHKITKRGQNVTFRCDPISEHNRLYWYRQTLGQGPEFLTYFQNEAQLEKSRLLSDRFSAERPKGSFSTLEIQRTEQGDSAMYLCASSFREAGGSDNEQFFGPGTRLTVL.

The DNA of the CDR3 is TGTGCCAGCTCGCTAGGGACACATAGCAATCAGCCCCAGCATTTT. Its translation is CASSLGTHSNQPQHF. The chain combines TRBV18 with TRBJ1-5; TRBD1 is a possible D gene (6 bases). The germline CDR1 and CDR2 sequences are KGHSH and LQKENI. The CDR3 loop spans 15 amino acids. V lost 6 bases and J 0 bases, leaving 12 bases between the germline ends.

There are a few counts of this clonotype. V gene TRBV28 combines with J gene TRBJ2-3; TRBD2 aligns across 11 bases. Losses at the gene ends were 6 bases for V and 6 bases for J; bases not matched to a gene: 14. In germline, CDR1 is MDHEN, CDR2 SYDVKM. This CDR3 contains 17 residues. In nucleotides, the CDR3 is TGTGCCAGCAGCTTCCCCCGACTAGCGGGATCCGAGGATACGCAGTATTTT. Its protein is CASSFPRLAGSEDTQYF.

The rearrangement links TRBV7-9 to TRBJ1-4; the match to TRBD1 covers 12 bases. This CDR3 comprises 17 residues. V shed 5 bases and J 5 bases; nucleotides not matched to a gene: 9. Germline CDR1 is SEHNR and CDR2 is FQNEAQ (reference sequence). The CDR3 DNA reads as TGTGCCAGCAGCGACGGGGACAGGGGGCTCGAAAATGAAAAACTGTTTTTT. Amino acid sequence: CASSDGDRGLENEKLFF.

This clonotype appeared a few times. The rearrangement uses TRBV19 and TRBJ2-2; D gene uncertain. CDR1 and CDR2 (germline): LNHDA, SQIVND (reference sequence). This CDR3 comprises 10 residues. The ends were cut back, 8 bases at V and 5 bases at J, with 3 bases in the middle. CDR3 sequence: CASGTGELFF. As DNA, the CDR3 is TGTGCCAGTGGGACCGGGGAGCTGTTTTTT.

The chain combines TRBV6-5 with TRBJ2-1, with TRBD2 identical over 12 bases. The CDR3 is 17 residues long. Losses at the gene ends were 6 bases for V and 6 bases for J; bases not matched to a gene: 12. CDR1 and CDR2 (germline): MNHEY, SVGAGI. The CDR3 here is CASSRGPGLAGLNEQFF. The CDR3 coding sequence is TGTGCCAGCAGCCGAGGCCCTGGACTAGCGGGGCTCAATGAGCAGTTCTTC.

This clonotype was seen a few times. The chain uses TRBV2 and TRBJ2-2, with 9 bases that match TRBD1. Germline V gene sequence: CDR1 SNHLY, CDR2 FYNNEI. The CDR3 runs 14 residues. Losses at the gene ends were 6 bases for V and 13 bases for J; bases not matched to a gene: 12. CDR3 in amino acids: CASSGTTGGRALFF. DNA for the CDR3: TGTGCCAGCAGCGGAACAACAGGGGGCAGGGCGCTGTTTTTT.

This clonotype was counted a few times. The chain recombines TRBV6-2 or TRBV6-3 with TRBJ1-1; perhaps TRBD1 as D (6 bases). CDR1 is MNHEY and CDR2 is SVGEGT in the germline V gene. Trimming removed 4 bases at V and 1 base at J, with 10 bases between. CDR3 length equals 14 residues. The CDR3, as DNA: TGTGCCAGCAGTTTGGACAGCGGGAACACTGAAGCTTTCTTT. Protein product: CASSLDSGNTEAFF.

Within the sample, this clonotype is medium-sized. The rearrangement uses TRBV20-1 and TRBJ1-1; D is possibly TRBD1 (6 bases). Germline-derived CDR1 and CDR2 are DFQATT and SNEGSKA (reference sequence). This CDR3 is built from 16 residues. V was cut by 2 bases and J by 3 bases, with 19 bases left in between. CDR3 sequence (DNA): TGCAGTGCTAGAATCTACATTAGGGGGGGTGACACTGAAGCTTTCTTT. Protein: CSARIYIRGGDTEAFF.